These 32 T cell receptor beta chains originate from one sample sequenced in a study of blood T cell repertoires in COVID-19. Sequenced by immunoSEQ multiplex PCR; TCRdb stores in-frame clones only, minus some. In the table there are approximately 240,000 clones, around 90% of which are singletons. The material sequenced was PBMCs or T cells enriched from blood (not recorded which). All receptors come from a woman under 30 who had recovered from COVID-19.

The chain combines TRBV28 with TRBJ1-2; D may be TRBD1 (5 bases). The CDR3 consists of 11 residues. Trimming removed 5 bases at V and 9 bases at J, with 10 bases between. Germline-derived CDR1 and CDR2 are MDHEN and SYDVKM. The CDR3 loop reads CASSSRGSYTF. DNA for the CDR3: TGTGCCAGCAGTAGTAGGGGTAGCTACACCTTC.

The V call is TRBV5-1, the J call TRBJ2-3; TRBD1 matches at 8 bases. J gave up 5 bases and V 4 bases, and 24 bases lay outside the gene matches. Germline lookup yields CDR1 SGHRS and CDR2 YFSETQ. This CDR3 has 20 residues. CDR3 region: CASSPLESGRGLGYVDTQYF. The CDR3 nucleotides are TGCGCCAGCAGCCCCCTTGAGAGTGGCAGGGGGCTTGGGTATGTAGATACGCAGTATTTT.

The chain is built from TRBV4-2 and TRBJ1-5; TRBD1 is a possible D gene (5 bases). Trimming stripped 1 base from V and 4 bases from J, with 11 bases between. This CDR3 comprises 15 residues. Germline CDR1 reads LGHNA; CDR2 reads YNFKEQ. As DNA, the CDR3 is TGTGCCAGCAGCCAAGTAGCAGGGAAAAATCAGCCCCAGCATTTT. It yields the protein CASSQVAGKNQPQHF.

The rearrangement uses TRBV20-1 and TRBJ1-2; D remains unclear. V shed 5 bases and J shed 6 bases, with 7 bases lying between them. From germline, CDR1 is DFQATT and CDR2 SNEGSKA (reference sequence). The CDR3 sequence is 10 residues long. The CDR3 sequence: CSASLDGYTF. The CDR3 bases are TGCAGTGCTTCCTTAGATGGCTACACCTTC.

This chain uses TRBV7-9 with TRBJ2-1, with 8 nucleotides matching TRBD2. The germline V gene has CDR1 SEHNR and CDR2 FQNEAQ (reference sequence). This CDR3 is built from 16 residues. The J segment lost 2 bases and the V segment lost 3 bases, leaving 6 bases of the junction unmatched. The CDR3 is CASSLGEAGAYNEQFF. CDR3 nucleotide sequence: TGTGCCAGCAGCTTGGGGGAAGCGGGAGCCTACAATGAGCAGTTCTTC.

This sequence joins TRBV7-9 and TRBJ2-1, with a tentative D call TRBD1 (6 bases). The CDR3 sequence is 15 residues long. Germline CDR1 SEHNR, CDR2 FQNEAQ (reference sequence). V was cut by 5 bases and J by 1 base, with 12 bases left in between. The CDR3 sequence: CASSARQGSYNEQFF. CDR3 DNA sequence: TGTGCCAGCAGCGCCCGCCAGGGGTCCTACAATGAGCAGTTCTTC.

The CDR3 here is CASSMLEVGNTIYF. The DNA for the CDR3 is TGTGCCAGTAGTATGCTCGAGGTCGGAAACACCATATATTTT. This chain links TRBV19 with TRBJ1-3; no clear D. Germline values: CDR1 LNHDA, CDR2 SQIVND (reference sequence). Trimming took off 3 bases at V and 4 bases at J, with 10 bases between the two ends. CDR3 length: 14 amino acids.

A single count supports this clone. The chain joins TRBV9 to TRBJ2-5, with a weak D call TRBD1 (5 bases). Germline loops: CDR1 SGDLS, CDR2 YYNGEE. The V end was cut by 0 bases, the J end by 2 bases, with 11 bases between. The CDR3 runs 15 residues. The CDR3 sequence: CASSVGWGLQETQYF. In DNA form, the CDR3 reads TGTGCCAGCAGCGTAGGCTGGGGCCTACAAGAGACCCAGTACTTC.

The chain recombines TRBV12-5 with TRBJ2-3; D gene uncertain. Germline V CDR1 and CDR2: LGHNT, FRNRAP. With 3 bases removed from V and 1 base from J, the gap between germline ends came to 8 bases. The CDR3 covers 14 residues. CDR3 nucleotides: TGTGCTAGTGGTTTCCACTCGGGCACAGATACGCAGTATTTT. Translation: CASGFHSGTDTQYF.

This chain joins TRBV7-2 and TRBJ1-2, with 7 bases that match TRBD1. CDR3 length: 15 residues. The germline V gene has CDR1 SGHTA and CDR2 FQGNSA. The ends lost 1 base at V and 7 bases at J; junction bases unmatched: 9. CDR3 coding DNA: TGTGCCAGCAGCTTAGGGATACAGGGGCGTGGTGGCTACACCTTC. The encoded protein is CASSLGIQGRGGYTF. Full variable domain (remainder filled in from reference TRBV7-2 and TRBJ1-2): GAGVSQSPSNKVTEKGKDVELRCDPISGHTALYWYRQSLGQGLEFLIYFQGNSAPDKSGLPSDRFSAERTGGSVSTLTIQRTQQEDSAVYLCASSLGIQGRGGYTFGSGTRLTVV.

The genes are TRBV25-1 and TRBJ2-3; tentatively, D is TRBD2 (5 bases). V was cut by 10 bases and J by 6 bases, with 23 bases left in between. The germline V gene has CDR1 MGHDK and CDR2 SYGVNS. The CDR3 spans 15 residues. This chain's CDR3 is CANPREDSHWDTQYF. The DNA of the CDR3 is TGTGCCAACCCTCGCGAGGACTCCCATTGGGATACGCAGTATTTT.

The rearrangement joins TRBV2 to TRBJ1-1; 10 bases are shared with TRBD1. CDR3 size: 15 residues. With 6 bases clipped from V and 2 bases from J, the junction kept 6 bases outside the gene matches. Germline V gives CDR1 SNHLY, CDR2 FYNNEI. CDR3 sequence: CASRTGQGQNTEAFF. The CDR3 DNA is TGTGCCAGCAGGACGGGACAGGGGCAAAACACTGAAGCTTTCTTT.

The chain recombines TRBV11-3 with TRBJ1-4; no definite D call. CDR3 size: 12 residues. Germline values: CDR1 SGHNT, CDR2 YENEEA. Trimming took 10 bases from V and 0 from J, leaving 6 bases between them. CDR3 sequence (DNA): TGTGCCACCTATGCAACTAATGAAAAACTGTTTTTT. Translated, it gives CATYATNEKLFF.

By frequency in the sample, this clone is medium-sized. This chain uses TRBV9 with TRBJ1-1, with D possibly being TRBD1 (5 bases). The ends were cut back, 3 bases at V and 5 bases at J, with 17 bases in the middle. The CDR3 extends over 15 amino acids. The germline CDR1 and CDR2 sequences are SGDLS and YYNGEE. CDR3 protein: CASSGDGGSGTEAFF. CDR3 coding DNA: TGTGCCAGCAGCGGCGACGGGGGTTCGGGAACTGAAGCTTTCTTT. Full variable domain (missing parts from reference TRBV9 and TRBJ1-1): DSGVTQTPKHLITATGQRVTLRCSPRSGDLSVYWYQQSLDQGLQFLIQYYNGEERAKGNILERFSAQQFPDLHSELNLSSLELGDSALYFCASSGDGGSGTEAFFGQGTRLTVV.

This chain uses TRBV7-3 with TRBJ2-1, with TRBD2 matching over 7 bases. This CDR3 region has 16 residues. V was pared by 0 bases and J by 6 bases, with 8 bases of the junction left unmatched. The germline gives CDR1 SGHTA, CDR2 FQGTGA. CDR3 nucleotides: TGTGCCAGCAGCTTAACCGGGGGGTATGTTCGCAATGAGCAGTTCTTC. It translates to CASSLTGGYVRNEQFF. The variable domain in full, completed from reference TRBV7-3 and TRBJ2-1, reads GAGVSQTPSNKVTEKGKYVELRCDPISGHTALYWYRQSLGQGPEFLIYFQGTGAADDSGLPNDRFFAVRPEGSVSTLKIQRTERGDSAVYLCASSLTGGYVRNEQFFGPGTRLTVL.

The rearrangement joins TRBV5-5 to TRBJ2-5; 9 bases are a match to TRBD1. The V segment lost 4 bases and the J segment 2 bases; nucleotides outside the gene matches: 6. In germline, CDR1 is SGHKS, CDR2 YYEKEE (reference sequence). The CDR3 has 15 amino acids. The CDR3 DNA reads TGTGCCAGCAGCCGGACAGGGGAGGGACAAGAGACCCAGTACTTC. Translating gives CASSRTGEGQETQYF. Full variable domain (rest looked up from reference TRBV5-5 and TRBJ2-5): DAGVTQSPTHLIKTRGQQVTLRCSPISGHKSVSWYQQVLGQGPQFIFQYYEKEERGRGNFPDRFSARQFPNYSSELNVNALLLGDSALYLCASSRTGEGQETQYFGPGTRLLVL.

The chain is built from TRBV27 and TRBJ2-1; a possible D gene is TRBD2 (5 bases). The CDR3 covers 18 residues. From germline, CDR1 is MNHEY and CDR2 SMNVEV (reference sequence). V dropped 6 bases and J dropped 0 bases, with 21 bases sitting between them. The CDR3 DNA is TGTGCCAGCAGGCACGACGAGACGTATACTAGCTCCTACAATGAGCAGTTCTTC. As protein: CASRHDETYTSSYNEQFF.

This chain joins TRBV21-1 and TRBJ1-3; no check of the table's D call, TRBD1, against the DNA was made. TRBV21-1 constitutes a pseudogene. This CDR3 is built from 12 residues. As DNA, the CDR3 is TGTGCCAGCAGCAATTTATACAACAGGGTTGGCTTT. It translates to CASSNLYNRVGF.

This rearrangement joins TRBV7-8 to TRBJ2-7, with TRBD2 identical over 12 bases. V lost 2 bases to trimming and J lost 4 bases; unmatched junction nucleotides: 3. This CDR3 is built from 15 residues. Per the germline V gene, CDR1 is SGHVS and CDR2 is FQNEAQ. The CDR3: CASSLRLAGAYEQYF. The DNA of the CDR3 is TGTGCCAGCAGCTTAAGACTAGCGGGAGCGTACGAGCAGTACTTC.

The V and J genes are TRBV27 and TRBJ1-1; D gene unclear. This CDR3 has 14 residues. V shed 0 bases and J shed 1 base, with 6 bases lying between them. The germline V gene encodes CDR1 MNHEY and CDR2 SMNVEV (reference sequence). CDR3 sequence: CASSLSYGNTEAFF. CDR3 nucleotides: TGTGCCAGCAGTTTATCGTACGGGAACACTGAAGCTTTCTTT.

The genes are TRBV18 and TRBJ1-4; tentatively, D is TRBD1 (5 bases). The CDR3 has 16 amino acids. CDR1 is KGHSH and CDR2 is LQKENI in the germline V gene. The V gene lost 3 bases and the J gene lost 6 bases, with 17 bases spanning the gap. The CDR3 spells CASSPPRSEGDEKLFF. CDR3 coding DNA: TGTGCCAGCTCACCCCCCCGAAGCGAAGGGGATGAAAAACTGTTTTTT.

V usage is TRBV27 and J usage is TRBJ2-1, with TRBD2 as a possible D gene (6 bases). Trimming stripped 5 bases from V and 7 bases from J, with 18 bases between. The germline CDR1 and CDR2 sequences are MNHEY and SMNVEV (reference sequence). The CDR3 consists of 15 residues. The CDR3 protein is CASSPRFSGINEQFF. The CDR3 nucleotides are TGTGCCAGCAGTCCCCGTTTTAGCGGTATTAATGAGCAGTTCTTC.

The genes are TRBV9 and TRBJ2-7; D is unresolved. V lost 0 bases to trimming and J lost 2 bases, with 12 bases between them. This CDR3 spans 15 amino acids. CDR1 and CDR2 (germline): SGDLS, YYNGEE. The CDR3 DNA reads as TGTGCCAGCAGCGTAGACCCGGCAGGAACCTACGAGCAGTACTTC. Its translation: CASSVDPAGTYEQYF.

The chain employs TRBV9 and TRBJ2-1; TRBD1 might be the D (6 bases). CDR3 size: 16 residues. Trimming stripped 0 bases from V and 3 bases from J, with 13 bases between. Germline assignment: CDR1 SGDLS and CDR2 YYNGEE. CDR3 nucleotides: TGTGCCAGCAGCGTAGAGGACAGACAGAGCTACAATGAGCAGTTCTTC. As protein: CASSVEDRQSYNEQFF.

The V gene is TRBV27, the J gene TRBJ1-1, with 9 bases that match TRBD1. J was trimmed by 5 bases and V by 1 base; bases with no gene match: 8. Germline CDR1 and CDR2: MNHEY and SMNVEV (reference sequence). There are 16 residues in the CDR3. The CDR3 loop reads CASSLWTGQGPTEAFF. As DNA, the CDR3 is TGTGCCAGCAGTTTATGGACAGGACAGGGGCCGACTGAAGCTTTCTTT.

J is TRBJ2-7 and V is TRBV5-8; 12 nucleotides align to TRBD2. CDR1 and CDR2 from the germline V gene are SGHTS and YDEGEE. This CDR3 has 14 amino acids. The junction had 0 bases not matched to a gene; V was cut back by 5 bases and J by 0 bases. CDR3 sequence: CASRTSGSSYEQYF. The CDR3 nucleotides read TGTGCCAGCAGGACTAGCGGGAGCTCCTACGAGCAGTACTTC.

The V and J genes are TRBV19 and TRBJ2-7, with D unresolved. CDR1 and CDR2 (germline): LNHDA, SQIVND (reference sequence). The CDR3 extends over 11 amino acids. Trimming left V 5 bases short and J 3 bases short, with 5 bases between. Written as DNA, the CDR3 is TGTGCCAGTAGTGGGCGCTACGAGCAGTACTTC. Its protein is CASSGRYEQYF.

The CDR3 DNA reads as TGTGCCACCACGCGCGGGGGCGAGGGACTCACTGAAGCTTTCTTT. As protein: CATTRGGEGLTEAFF. The chain recombines TRBV24-1 with TRBJ1-1, with D perhaps TRBD1 (6 bases). The CDR3 contains 15 residues. The V gene lost 8 bases and the J gene lost 4 bases, with 19 bases spanning the gap. Germline assignment: CDR1 KGHDR and CDR2 SFDVKD.

V gene TRBV28 combines with J gene TRBJ1-5; possibly TRBD1 for D (6 bases). The CDR3 is 15 amino acids. Trimming shortened V by 5 bases and J by 0 bases, and 11 bases separated the two germline ends. The germline gives CDR1 MDHEN, CDR2 SYDVKM. CDR3 coding DNA: TGTGCCAGCAGTGGACAGTTCGATAGCAATCAGCCCCAGCATTTT. It encodes CASSGQFDSNQPQHF.

This chain links TRBV19 with TRBJ1-5; D possibly corresponds to TRBD1 (6 bases). Germline assignment: CDR1 LNHDA and CDR2 SQIVND (reference sequence). The CDR3 sequence is 15 residues long. The ends were cut back, 1 base at V and 6 bases at J, with 13 bases in the middle. CDR3 bases: TGTGCCAGTAGTATAGGTTGGCAGGGGAGTCAGCCCCAGCATTTT. It specifies CASSIGWQGSQPQHF. Full variable domain (remainder filled in from reference TRBV19 and TRBJ1-5): DGGITQSPKYLFRKEGQNVTLSCEQNLNHDAMYWYRQDPGQGLRLIYYSQIVNDFQKGDIAEGYSVSREKKESFPLTVTSAQKNPTAFYLCASSIGWQGSQPQHFGDGTRLSIL.

The chain couples TRBV2 to TRBJ2-1; a possible D gene is TRBD2 (6 bases). The length of the CDR3 is 13 residues. Trimming took 7 bases from V and 10 from J, leaving 17 bases between them. Germline CDR1 SNHLY, CDR2 FYNNEI. CDR3: CASNPAGFGEQFF. In DNA form, the CDR3 reads TGTGCCAGCAATCCCGCGGGGTTTGGGGAGCAGTTCTTC.

This chain joins TRBV19 and TRBJ1-2, with D unclear. Germline V gene data show CDR1 as LNHDA and CDR2 as SQIVND (reference sequence). V was shortened by 4 bases and J by 2 bases, with 11 bases between the two germline ends. CDR3 length: 14 residues. CDR3 nucleotide sequence: TGTGCCAGTAGTACCAAGTGGCGGAACTATGGCTACACCTTC. Residues: CASSTKWRNYGYTF.